The following is a T cell receptor beta chain sequence with its context. Germline is not matched at one junction end, which may reflect a read error. TCRdb's copy holds only in-frame clones and misses some; the assay was immunoSEQ multiplex PCR. This sample has 100,000 to 150,000 clones; 75% to 90% occur once, and the top ten carry approximately 2%. The entry originates in a study of cytomegalovirus exposure and HLA in healthy donors. There are 14 residues in the CDR3. Germline V gene data show CDR1 as MDHEN and CDR2 as SYDVKM. Sequencing was carried out using PBMCs. V and J are TRBV28 and TRBJ2-7, with 8 bases fitting TRBD2. The TCR sequence derives from a woman aged 18-29 years in good health and CMV-seronegative. For the CDR3, the DNA is TGCCTGCCCCCCACGGGAGGGATCTCATACGAGCAGTACTTC. This gives the protein CLPPTGGISYEQYF.